This T cell receptor beta chain stems from a study of cytomegalovirus exposure and HLA in healthy donors. PCR primers comprised 60 Vbeta and 13 Jbeta primers. The repertoire was sequenced with immunoSEQ multiplex PCR; TCRdb's copy has only in-frame clones and lacks some. Among about 140,000 clones listed, 79% were seen once. The CDR3 is made up of 13 amino acids. The germline CDR1 and CDR2 sequences are MNHNS and SASEGT. Between the trimmed V and J ends, which lost 1 base and 4 bases, there was a span of 7 bases. This clonotype was sampled from a man aged 18 to 35 in good health and CMV-seronegative. Sequencing was carried out using PBMCs. The chain uses TRBV6-1 and TRBJ1-2; no clear D. CDR3: CASSEVQRYGYTF. Written as DNA, the CDR3 is TGTGCCAGCAGTGAAGTTCAGCGCTATGGCTACACCTTC.